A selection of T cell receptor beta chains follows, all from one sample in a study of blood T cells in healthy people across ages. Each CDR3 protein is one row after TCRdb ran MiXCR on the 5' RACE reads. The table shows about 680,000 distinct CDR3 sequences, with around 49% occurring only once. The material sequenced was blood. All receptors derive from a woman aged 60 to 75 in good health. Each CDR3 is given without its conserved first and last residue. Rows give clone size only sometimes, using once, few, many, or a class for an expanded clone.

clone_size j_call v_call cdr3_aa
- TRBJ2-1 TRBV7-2 ASSQGRSGYNEQF
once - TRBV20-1 SAGTGGIDEQY
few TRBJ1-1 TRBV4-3 ASSQETGQYEAF
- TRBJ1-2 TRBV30 AWSVDLSNYGYT
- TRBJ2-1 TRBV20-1 SARASGGSYNEQF
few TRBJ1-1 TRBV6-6 ASSMGTEAF
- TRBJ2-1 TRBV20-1 SARALERGYNEQF
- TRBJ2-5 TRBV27 ASSLYPGTAVRETQY
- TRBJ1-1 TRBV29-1 SVASPSLRAF
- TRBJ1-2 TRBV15 AASRESYGYT
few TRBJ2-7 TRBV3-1 ASSQGRSSGEQY
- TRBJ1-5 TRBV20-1 SAPDGDQPQH
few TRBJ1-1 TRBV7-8 ASSLGRAENTEAF
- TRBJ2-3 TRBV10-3 ATSGRNSLSTDTQY
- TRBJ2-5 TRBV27 ASRTGGWEQY